This TCR beta chain was recorded in a study of T cell repertoires in cytomegalovirus infection. This clonotype was recorded many times. The antigen is unknown. V lost 2 bases and J 3 bases, leaving 10 bases between the germline ends. CDR3 length equals 14 residues. Germline V gene sequence: CDR1 SGHTA, CDR2 FQGNSA. MiXCR was run by TCRdb on the reads, yielding one entry per CDR3 protein. The table lists about 330,000 distinct CDR3 sequences, about 35% of them singletons. The chain is built from TRBV7-2 and TRBJ2-5; D tentatively fits TRBD1 or TRBD2 (5 bases each). This TCR came from a human donor in good health (CMV status not recorded). Some clones in this sample may be carry-over from other donors' samples. The sample here was cultured PBMCs, taken from culture after CMV antigen stimulation. CDR3 sequence reads: CASSLMRGEETQYF. In DNA form, the CDR3 reads TGTGCCAGCAGCTTAATGAGGGGCGAAGAGACCCAGTACTTC.